These T cell receptor beta chains were read from a single sample in a study of blood T cell repertoires in COVID-19. The repertoire was sequenced with immunoSEQ multiplex PCR; TCRdb's copy has only in-frame clones and lacks some. The sample has about 210,000 clones, roughly 85% seen once. The sequenced sample consisted of peripheral blood. Receptor source: a woman aged 40 to 50 with active or convalescent COVID-19. Both conserved end residues are part of each CDR3. Each record gives: D gene, J gene, V gene, clone size, CDR3 protein, CDR3 DNA. The D gene is left open where the match is weak. The size field is filled for only some rows; it gives once, few, many or a size class.

d_gene: NA
j_gene: TRBJ2-4
v_gene: TRBV4-3
abundance: NA
CDR3aa: CASSLTKSGGALAKNIQYF
CDR3nt: TGCGCCAGCAGCCTAACCAAGAGTGGAGGGGCCTTAGCCAAAAACATTCAGTACTTC

d_gene: NA
j_gene: TRBJ2-7
v_gene: TRBV5-1
abundance: NA
CDR3aa: CASSLLGADEQYF
CDR3nt: TGCGCCAGCAGCTTATTGGGGGCGGACGAGCAGTACTTC

d_gene: NA
j_gene: TRBJ2-3
v_gene: TRBV6-5
abundance: NA
CDR3aa: CASISSGGRPDTQYF
CDR3nt: TGTGCCAGCATATCCTCGGGGGGCCGTCCAGATACGCAGTATTTT

d_gene: TRBD1
j_gene: TRBJ1-2
v_gene: TRBV19
abundance: NA
CDR3aa: CASTPGRTGLDGYTF
CDR3nt: TGTGCCAGTACCCCGGGTCGGACAGGGCTCGATGGCTACACCTTC

d_gene: TRBD1
j_gene: TRBJ1-2
v_gene: TRBV27
abundance: NA
CDR3aa: CASSSIDRANGYTF
CDR3nt: TGTGCCAGCAGTTCGATCGACAGGGCAAACGGCTACACCTTC

d_gene: NA
j_gene: TRBJ1-2
v_gene: TRBV9
abundance: NA
CDR3aa: CASSPEANYGYTF
CDR3nt: TGTGCCAGCAGCCCAGAAGCTAACTATGGCTACACCTTC

d_gene: TRBD1
j_gene: TRBJ1-2
v_gene: TRBV20-1
abundance: NA
CDR3aa: CSASSGGLNYGYTF
CDR3nt: TGCAGTGCTAGTTCAGGGGGCCTAAACTATGGCTACACCTTC

d_gene: NA
j_gene: TRBJ2-2
v_gene: TRBV7-9
abundance: once
CDR3aa: CASSSGSRDSTGELFF
CDR3nt: TGTGCCAGCAGCTCAGGTAGCAGGGACTCAACCGGGGAGCTGTTTTTT

d_gene: NA
j_gene: TRBJ2-1
v_gene: TRBV21-1
abundance: few
CDR3aa: CASSKGPGRREFSYEQFF
CDR3nt: TGTGCCAGCAGCAAAGGCCCCGGGAGGCGGGAGTTTTCATATGAGCAGTTCTTC

d_gene: TRBD1
j_gene: TRBJ1-6
v_gene: TRBV30
abundance: NA
CDR3aa: CAWKGAGNSPLHF
CDR3nt: TGTGCCTGGAAGGGGGCTGGTAATTCACCCCTCCACTTT

d_gene: NA
j_gene: TRBJ1-1
v_gene: TRBV25-1
abundance: NA
CDR3aa: CASSETSGGNTEAFF
CDR3nt: TGTGCCAGCAGCGAAACCTCCGGGGGGAACACTGAAGCTTTCTTT

d_gene: NA
j_gene: TRBJ2-1
v_gene: TRBV6-2/TRBV6-3
abundance: NA
CDR3aa: CASSRVSGVWRIDEQFF
CDR3nt: TGTGCCAGCAGTAGGGTATCCGGGGTGTGGAGGATAGATGAGCAGTTCTTC

d_gene: TRBD1
j_gene: TRBJ1-1
v_gene: TRBV24-1
abundance: once
CDR3aa: CATSDLTGGGSRGEAFF
CDR3nt: TGTGCCACCAGTGATTTAACAGGGGGGGGATCGAGGGGTGAAGCTTTCTTT